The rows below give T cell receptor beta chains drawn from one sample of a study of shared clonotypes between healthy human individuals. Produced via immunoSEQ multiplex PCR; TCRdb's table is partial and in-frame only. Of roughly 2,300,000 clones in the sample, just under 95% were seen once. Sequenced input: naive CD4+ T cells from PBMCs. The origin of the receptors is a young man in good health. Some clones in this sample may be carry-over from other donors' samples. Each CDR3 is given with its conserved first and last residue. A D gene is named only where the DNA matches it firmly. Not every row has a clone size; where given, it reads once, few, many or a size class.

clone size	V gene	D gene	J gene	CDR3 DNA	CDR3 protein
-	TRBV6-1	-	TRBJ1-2	TGTGCCAGCAGTGAACGGAGTTATGGCTACACCTTC	CASSERSYGYTF
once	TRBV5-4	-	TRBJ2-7	TGTGCCAGCAGTTTAAAGGGTTCTAACTACGAGCAGTACTTC	CASSLKGSNYEQYF
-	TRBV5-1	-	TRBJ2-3	TGCGCCAGCAGCTTATCTAGCGGAGGGGGTACAGATACGCAGTATTTT	CASSLSSGGGTDTQYF
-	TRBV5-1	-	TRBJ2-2	TGCGCCAGCAGCCTGGGGGGGCCGAGGACCGGGGAGCTGTTTTTT	CASSLGGPRTGELFF
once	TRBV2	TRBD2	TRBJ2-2	TGTGCCAGCAGAGGACTAGCGGGCAATACCGGGGAGCTGTTTTTT	CASRGLAGNTGELFF
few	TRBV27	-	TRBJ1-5	TGTGCCAGCAGTAAGGATAGCAATCAGCCCCAGCATTTT	CASSKDSNQPQHF
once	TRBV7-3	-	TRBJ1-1	TGTGCCAGCAGCTTAACTGGGGTGACTGAAGCTTTCTTT	CASSLTGVTEAFF
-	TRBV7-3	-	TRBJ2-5	TGTGCCAGCAGCCCAACCCCCGGCAGGGCGTGGGAGACCCAGTACTTC	CASSPTPGRAWETQYF
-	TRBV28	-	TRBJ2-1	TGTGCCACGTTCGGTATATATCGCGATGAGCAGTTCTTC	CATFGIYRDEQFF
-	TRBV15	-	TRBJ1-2	TGTGCCACCAGCAGACCCGGAGGGGTCTCTAACTATGGCTACACCTTC	CATSRPGGVSNYGYTF
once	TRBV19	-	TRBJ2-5	TGTGCCAGTAGTATGCTTTTGGCTAGCCTCGCCGAGACCCAGTACTTC	CASSMLLASLAETQYF
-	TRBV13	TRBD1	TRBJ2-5	TGTGCCAGCAGCTTAAGACAGGGGCAAGAGACCCAGTACTTC	CASSLRQGQETQYF
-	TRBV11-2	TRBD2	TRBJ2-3	TGTGCCAGCAGCCCTGGGACTAGCACTATAACAGATACGCAGTATTTT	CASSPGTSTITDTQYF
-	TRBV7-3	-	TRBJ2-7	TGTGCCAGCAGCTTGGGCAGGGAGTACGAGCAATACTTC	CASSLGREYEQYF
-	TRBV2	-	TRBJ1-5	TGTGCCAGCAGACCGGGGGGAGGGGGCAATCAGCCCCAGCATTTT	CASRPGGGGNQPQHF
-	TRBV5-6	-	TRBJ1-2	TGTGCCAGCAGCTTGGTTCGGAATTTTAACTATGGCTACACCTTC	CASSLVRNFNYGYTF
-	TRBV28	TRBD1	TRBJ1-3	TGTGCCAGCAGTCCGCCTCGGGCCCCAGGACAGGGCCCTGGAAACACCATATATTTT	CASSPPRAPGQGPGNTIYF
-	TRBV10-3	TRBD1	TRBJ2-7	TGTGCCAGCAGTTTAGGACAGGGGGTCTACGAGCAGTACTTC	CASSLGQGVYEQYF
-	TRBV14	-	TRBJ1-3	TGTGCCAGCAGCCTGACTTTTAGCAACTCTGGAAACACCATATATTTT	CASSLTFSNSGNTIYF
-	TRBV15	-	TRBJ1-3	TGTGCCACCAGCAGAGCTAGGGACCCTGGAAACACCATATATTTT	CATSRARDPGNTIYF
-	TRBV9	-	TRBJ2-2	TGTGCCAGCAGCGTAGATCACTCCGCCGGGGAGCTGTTTTTT	CASSVDHSAGELFF
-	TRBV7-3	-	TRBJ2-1	TGTGCCAGCAGCTTATCTGGGACAAGCTCCTACAATGAGCAGTTCTTC	CASSLSGTSSYNEQFF
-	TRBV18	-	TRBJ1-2	TGTGCCAGCTCCGTTCCCGGCAGGGATGGCTACACCTTC	CASSVPGRDGYTF
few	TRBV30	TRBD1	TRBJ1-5	TGTGCCATAGGCGTGGGGACAGGGGGTTTGTGGCCCCAGCATTTT	CAIGVGTGGLWPQHF
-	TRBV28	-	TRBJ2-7	TGTGCCAGCAGTTTACCACTGGGGATCAGGCAGCAGTACTTC	CASSLPLGIRQQYF
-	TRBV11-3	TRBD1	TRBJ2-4	TGTGCCAGCAGCTTCCCGACAGGGGGAACCAAAAACATTCAGTACTTC	CASSFPTGGTKNIQYF
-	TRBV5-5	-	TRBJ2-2	TGTGCCAGCAGCTTGAGTCAAATAAGTAGCACCGGGGAGCTGTTTTTT	CASSLSQISSTGELFF
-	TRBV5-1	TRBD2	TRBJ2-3	TGCGCCAGCAGCCCAGGGATAGCGGGAGGCACAGATACGCAGTATTTT	CASSPGIAGGTDTQYF
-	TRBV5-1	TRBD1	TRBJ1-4	TGCGCCAGCAGCCTAACAGAAACCGGGACAGGGAATGAAAAACTGTTTTTT	CASSLTETGTGNEKLFF
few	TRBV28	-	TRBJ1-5	TGTGCCAGCAGTTTAGCGGCAGGGGGCAATCAGCCCCAGCATTTT	CASSLAAGGNQPQHF
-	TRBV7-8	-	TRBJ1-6	TGTGCCAGCAGCTCCCAAAGATACTATAATTCACCCCTCCACTTT	CASSSQRYYNSPLHF
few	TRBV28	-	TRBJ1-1	TGTGCCAGCAGTCTGTTCTCTGAAGCTTTCTTT	CASSLFSEAFF
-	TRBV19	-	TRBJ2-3	TGTGCCAGTAGTACCGAACCATGGGGCACAGATACGCAGTATTTT	CASSTEPWGTDTQYF
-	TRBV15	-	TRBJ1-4	TGTGCCACCAGCAGCTGGGGGCGGGAAAAACTGTTTTTT	CATSSWGREKLFF
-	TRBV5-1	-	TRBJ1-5	TGCGCCAGCAGCTTGGTACCCGGTTGGAATCAGCCCCAGCATTTT	CASSLVPGWNQPQHF
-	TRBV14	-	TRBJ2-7	TGTGCCAGCAGCTTCCGCCTAGGGCTATCCTACGAGCAGTACTTC	CASSFRLGLSYEQYF
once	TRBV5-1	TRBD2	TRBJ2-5	TGCGCCAGCAGCGACAACCTAGCGGGGCAAGAGACCCAGTACTTC	CASSDNLAGQETQYF
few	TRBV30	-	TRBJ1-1	TGTGCCTGGAGGAACCGGGTCCCGAACACTGAAGCTTTCTTT	CAWRNRVPNTEAFF
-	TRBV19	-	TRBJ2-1	TGTGCCAGTACCTCCCCGCGGGGGCGGGAGAAGCGCGATGAGCAGTTCTTC	CASTSPRGREKRDEQFF
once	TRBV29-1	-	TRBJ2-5	TGCAGCGTTGAACGCGTGTACCAAGAGACCCAGTACTTC	CSVERVYQETQYF
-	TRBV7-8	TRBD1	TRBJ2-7	TGTGCCAGCAGCTTCGGGACAGGGTTAGTTGAGCAGTACTTC	CASSFGTGLVEQYF
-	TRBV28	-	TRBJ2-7	TGTGCCAGCACCCCTGGGGTGAGGGGTTACGAGCAGTACTTC	CASTPGVRGYEQYF
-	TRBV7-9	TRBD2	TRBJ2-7	TGTGCCAGCAGCTCCCGACTAGCGGGGACCTACGAGCAGTACTTC	CASSSRLAGTYEQYF
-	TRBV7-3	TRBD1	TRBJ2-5	TGTGCCAGCAGTTTGGGACAGCATGAAGAGACCCAGTACTTC	CASSLGQHEETQYF
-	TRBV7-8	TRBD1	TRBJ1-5	TGTGCCAGCAGCTTTCGTCCGGGACAGGGTGCGAATCAGCCCCAGCATTTT	CASSFRPGQGANQPQHF
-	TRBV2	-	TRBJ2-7	TGTGCCAGCAGTGTCATCCACGCTCCAGTGGGCGAGCAGTACTTC	CASSVIHAPVGEQYF
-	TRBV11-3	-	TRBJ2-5	TGTGCCAGCAGCTTAAGGGAGGAGACCCAGTACTTC	CASSLREETQYF
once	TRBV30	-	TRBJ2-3	TGTGCCTGGAGTGTACTACTAGCAGTGACAGATACGCAGTATTTT	CAWSVLLAVTDTQYF
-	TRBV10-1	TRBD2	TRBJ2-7	TGCGCCAGCAGCGATACTAGCGGGAGCGTTCCCAACGAGCAGTACTTC	CASSDTSGSVPNEQYF
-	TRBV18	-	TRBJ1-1	TGTGCCAGCTCACCATTTGCTGGGGGCCTCGGTGGTGAAGCTTTCTTT	CASSPFAGGLGGEAFF
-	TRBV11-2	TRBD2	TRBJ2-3	TGTGCCAGCAGCTTAGGTAGCGGGAGAAGCACAGATACGCAGTATTTT	CASSLGSGRSTDTQYF
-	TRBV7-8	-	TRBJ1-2	TGTGCCAGCAGCTCCCCGTTAGCGTTTCTCAAAGGCTATGGCTACACCTTC	CASSSPLAFLKGYGYTF
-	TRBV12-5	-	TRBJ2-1	TGTGCTAGTGGTGCTAGCGCATCCTACAATGAGCAGTTCTTC	CASGASASYNEQFF
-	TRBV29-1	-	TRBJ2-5	TGCAGCGTTGTATTAGTCTGGGGGGCACAAGAGACCCAGTACTTC	CSVVLVWGAQETQYF
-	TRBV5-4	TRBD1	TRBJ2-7	TGTGCCAGCAGCCCGCGGACAGGGGGGTACTACGAGCAGTACTTC	CASSPRTGGYYEQYF
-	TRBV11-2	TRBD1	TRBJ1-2	TGTGCCAGCAGCCGATCGCCGGGGAGGGGGCAAGGTGGCTACACCTTC	CASSRSPGRGQGGYTF
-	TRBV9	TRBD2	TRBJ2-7	TGTGCCAGCAGCGTAGCCCCCGGGACTAGCGGTTACGAGCAGTACTTC	CASSVAPGTSGYEQYF
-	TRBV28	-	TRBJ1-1	TGTGCCAGCAGTTCCCGACAGGTCCAGCGGAGTTGGGCTTTCTTT	CASSSRQVQRSWAFF
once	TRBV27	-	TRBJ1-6	TGTGCCAGCAGTGGAAGGACCCAGTGGACACCCCTCCACTTT	CASSGRTQWTPLHF
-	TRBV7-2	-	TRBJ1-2	TGTGCCAGCAGCTTAGGACTGTTATATGGCTACACCTTC	CASSLGLLYGYTF